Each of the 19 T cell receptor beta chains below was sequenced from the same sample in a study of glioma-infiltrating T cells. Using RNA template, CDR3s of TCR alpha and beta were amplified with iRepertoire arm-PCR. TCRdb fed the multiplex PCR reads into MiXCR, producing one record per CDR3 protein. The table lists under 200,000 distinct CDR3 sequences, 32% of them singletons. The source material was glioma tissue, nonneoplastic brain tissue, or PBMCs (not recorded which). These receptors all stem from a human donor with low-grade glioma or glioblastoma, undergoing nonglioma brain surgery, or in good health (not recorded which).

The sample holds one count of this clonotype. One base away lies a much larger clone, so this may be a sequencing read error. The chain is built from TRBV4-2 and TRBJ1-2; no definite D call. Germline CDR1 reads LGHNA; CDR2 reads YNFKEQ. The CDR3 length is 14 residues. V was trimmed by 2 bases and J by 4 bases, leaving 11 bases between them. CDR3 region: CASSQRVTTYGYTF. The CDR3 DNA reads TGTGCCAGCAGCCAACGTGTGACAACCTATGGCTACACCTTC.

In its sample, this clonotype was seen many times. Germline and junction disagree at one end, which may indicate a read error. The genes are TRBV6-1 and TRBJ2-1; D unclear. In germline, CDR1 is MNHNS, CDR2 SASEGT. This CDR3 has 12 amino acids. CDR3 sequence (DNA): TGTGCCATCAGTGTAGGGCTGAATGAGCAGTTCTTC. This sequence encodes CAISVGLNEQFF.

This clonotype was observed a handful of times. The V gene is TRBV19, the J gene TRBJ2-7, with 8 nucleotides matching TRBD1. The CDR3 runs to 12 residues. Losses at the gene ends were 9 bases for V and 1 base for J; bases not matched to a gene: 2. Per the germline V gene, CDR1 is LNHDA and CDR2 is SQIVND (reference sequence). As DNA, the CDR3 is TGTGCCAGCGGGACAGGTTCCTACGAGCAGTACTTC. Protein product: CASGTGSYEQYF.

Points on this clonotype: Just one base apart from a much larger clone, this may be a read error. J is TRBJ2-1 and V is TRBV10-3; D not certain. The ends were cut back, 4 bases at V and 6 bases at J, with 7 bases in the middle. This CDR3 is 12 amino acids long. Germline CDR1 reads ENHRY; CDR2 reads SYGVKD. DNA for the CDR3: TGTGCCATCAGTGTACTTGGCAATGAGCAGTTCTTC. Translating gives CAISVLGNEQFF.

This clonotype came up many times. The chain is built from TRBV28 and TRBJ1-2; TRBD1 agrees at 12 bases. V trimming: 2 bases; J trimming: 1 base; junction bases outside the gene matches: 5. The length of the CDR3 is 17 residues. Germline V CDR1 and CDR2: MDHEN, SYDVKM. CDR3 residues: CASSLAGTGGLNYGYTF. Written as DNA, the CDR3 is TGTGCCAGCAGTTTAGCCGGGACAGGGGGCCTTAACTATGGCTACACCTTC.

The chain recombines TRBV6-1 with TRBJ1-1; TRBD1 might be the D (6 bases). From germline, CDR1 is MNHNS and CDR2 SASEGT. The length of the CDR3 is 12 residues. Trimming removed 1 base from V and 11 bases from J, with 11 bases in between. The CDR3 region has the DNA TGTGCCAGCAGTGAAGGGGGGGCACGGGCTTTCTTT. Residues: CASSEGGARAFF.

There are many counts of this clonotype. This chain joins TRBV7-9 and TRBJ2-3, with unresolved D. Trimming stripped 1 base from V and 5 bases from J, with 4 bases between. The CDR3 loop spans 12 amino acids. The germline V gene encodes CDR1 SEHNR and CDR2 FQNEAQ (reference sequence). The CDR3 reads CASSLERDTQYF. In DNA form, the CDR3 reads TGTGCCAGCAGCTTAGAGCGAGATACGCAGTATTTT.

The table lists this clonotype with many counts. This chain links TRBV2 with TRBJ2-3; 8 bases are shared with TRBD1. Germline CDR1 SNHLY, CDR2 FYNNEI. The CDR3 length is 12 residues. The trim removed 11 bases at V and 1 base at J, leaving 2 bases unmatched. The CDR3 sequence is CAEGQGTDTQYF. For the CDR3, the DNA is TGTGCCGAGGGACAGGGCACAGATACGCAGTATTTT.

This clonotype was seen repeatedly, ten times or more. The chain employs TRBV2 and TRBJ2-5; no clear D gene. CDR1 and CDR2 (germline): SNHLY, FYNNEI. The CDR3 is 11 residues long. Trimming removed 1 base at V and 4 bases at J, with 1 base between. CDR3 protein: CASSEVETQYF. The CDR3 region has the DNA TGTGCCAGCAGTGAAGTAGAGACCCAGTACTTC. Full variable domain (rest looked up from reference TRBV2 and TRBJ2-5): EPEVTQTPSHQVTQMGQEVILRCVPISNHLYFYWYRQILGQKVEFLVSFYNNEISEKSEIFDDQFSVERPDGSNFTLKIRSTKLEDSAMYFCASSEVETQYFGPGTRLLVL.

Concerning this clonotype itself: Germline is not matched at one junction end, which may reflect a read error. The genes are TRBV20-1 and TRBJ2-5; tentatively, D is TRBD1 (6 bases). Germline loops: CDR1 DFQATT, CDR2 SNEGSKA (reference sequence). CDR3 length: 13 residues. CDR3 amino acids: CSAVRGREEAQYF. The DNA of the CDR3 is TGCAGTGCCGTCAGGGGAAGGGAAGAGGCCCAGTACTTC.

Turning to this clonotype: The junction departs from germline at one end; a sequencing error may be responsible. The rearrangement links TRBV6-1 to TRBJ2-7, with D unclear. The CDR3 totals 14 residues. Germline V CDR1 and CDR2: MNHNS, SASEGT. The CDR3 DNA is TGTGCCAGCAGTTCATTGGCACGTCTCTACGAGCAATACTTC. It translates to CASSSLARLYEQYF.

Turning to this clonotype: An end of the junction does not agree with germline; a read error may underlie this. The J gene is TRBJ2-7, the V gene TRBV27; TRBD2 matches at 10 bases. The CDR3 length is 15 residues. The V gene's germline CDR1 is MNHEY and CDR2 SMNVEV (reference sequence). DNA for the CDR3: TGTGCCAGCAGTACCCTAGCGGGAGTCTCCTACGAGGAGTACTTC. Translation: CASSTLAGVSYEEYF.

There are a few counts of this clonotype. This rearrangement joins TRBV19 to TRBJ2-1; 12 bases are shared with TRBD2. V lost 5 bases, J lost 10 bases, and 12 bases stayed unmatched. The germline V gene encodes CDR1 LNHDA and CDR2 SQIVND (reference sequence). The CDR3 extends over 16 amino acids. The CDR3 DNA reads TGTGCCAGTAGTTCAGCTAGCGGGAGGGTGTTAAACGAGCAGTTCTTC. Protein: CASSSASGRVLNEQFF.

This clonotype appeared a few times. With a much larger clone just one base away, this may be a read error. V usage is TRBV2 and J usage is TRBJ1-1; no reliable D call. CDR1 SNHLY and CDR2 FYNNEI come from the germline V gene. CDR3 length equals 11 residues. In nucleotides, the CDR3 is TGTGCCAGAAGTGAACTTCCGCCTGGCTGCTTT. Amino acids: CARSELPPGCF.

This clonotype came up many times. The CDR3 sequence is CASTPPGMHEQYF. CDR3 sequence (DNA): TGTGCCAGCACCCCCCCGGGGATGCACGAGCAGTACTTC. The V gene is TRBV6-1, the J gene TRBJ2-7, with D possibly matching TRBD2 (5 bases). The CDR3 extends over 13 amino acids. CDR1 is MNHNS, CDR2 SASEGT, per germline. Trimming shortened V by 7 bases and J by 5 bases, and 15 bases separated the two germline ends.

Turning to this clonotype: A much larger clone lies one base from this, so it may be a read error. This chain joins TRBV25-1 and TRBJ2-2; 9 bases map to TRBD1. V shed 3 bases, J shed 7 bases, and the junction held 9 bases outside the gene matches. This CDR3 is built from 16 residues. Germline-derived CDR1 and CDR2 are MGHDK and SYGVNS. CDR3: CASSELGTGRIGELFF. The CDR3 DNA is TGTGCCAGCAGTGAGTTGGGGACAGGGCGGATCGGGGAGCTGTTTTTT. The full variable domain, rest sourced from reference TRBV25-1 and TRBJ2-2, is EADIYQTPRYLVIGTGKKITLECSQTMGHDKMYWYQQDPGMELHLIHYSYGVNSTEKGDLSSESTVSRIRTEHFPLTLESARPSHTSQYLCASSELGTGRIGELFFGEGSRLTVL.

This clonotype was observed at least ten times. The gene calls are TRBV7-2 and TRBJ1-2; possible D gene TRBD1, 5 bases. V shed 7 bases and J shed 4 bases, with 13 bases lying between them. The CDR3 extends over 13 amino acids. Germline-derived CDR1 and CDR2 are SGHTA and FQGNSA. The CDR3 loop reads CASKPGDGYGYTF. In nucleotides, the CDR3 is TGTGCCAGCAAGCCGGGGGACGGCTATGGCTACACCTTC.

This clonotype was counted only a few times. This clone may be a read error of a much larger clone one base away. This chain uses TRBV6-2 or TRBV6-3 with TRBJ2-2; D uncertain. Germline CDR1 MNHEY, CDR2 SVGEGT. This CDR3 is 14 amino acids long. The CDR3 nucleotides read TGTGCCGGCAGCCCAAATAGGTCCTCCGGGGAGCTGTTTTTT. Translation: CAGSPNRSSGELFF.

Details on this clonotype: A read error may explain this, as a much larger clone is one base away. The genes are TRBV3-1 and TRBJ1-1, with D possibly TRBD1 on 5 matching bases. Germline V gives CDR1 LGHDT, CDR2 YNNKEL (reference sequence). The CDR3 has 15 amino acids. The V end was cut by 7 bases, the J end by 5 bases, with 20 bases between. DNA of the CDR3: TGTGCCAGCAAACCTGCTATCGAGGGGTTGACTGAAGCTTTCTTT. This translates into CASKPAIEGLTEAFF.